This T cell receptor beta chain originates from a study of regulatory T cells in long-lasting Graves disease (dated by TCRdb to 2020 to 2023). General notes on the study: Newly diagnosed Graves' disease patients had taken antithyroid drugs for less than 3 months. A total of about 33 samples were covered by TCR sequencing, comprising some 13 persistent and about 20 newly diagnosed Graves' disease patients. The study took place in China and was registered as a clinical trial. This study used TCR sequencing and RNA sequencing of peripheral blood to compare persistent Graves' disease patients against newly diagnosed Graves' disease patients.

General study outcomes and caveats: More public clonotypes were shared among persistent patients (under 3,000) than among newly diagnosed patients (roughly 1,000). As a limitation, the authors acknowledged that the small sample size may reduce accuracy. Sequencing and analysis were limited to the TCR beta chain. TRBV28, TRBJ1-2 and TRBJ2-5 were preferentially used in persistent disease, while TRBV20-1 and TRBJ2-1 were favored in newly diagnosed disease. The study examined only peripheral blood because the primary lesion, thyroid tissue, could not be accessed. Compared with newly diagnosed patients, patients with persistent Graves' disease had lower TCR Shannon entropy and fewer highly expanded clones, which suggests clonal expansion.

The germline V gene encodes CDR1 MNHEY and CDR2 SVGEGT. The CDR3 covers 13 residues, taking in both the cysteine and the phenylalanine. Of all the DNA, just the CDR3 is kept, 39 bases in frame from base 1. V and J are truncated by 6 bases and 6 bases respectively, leaving an intervening sequence of 13 bases. Comments on this clonotype: Its antigen is unknown. No clone much larger than this one lies a single base away; base qualities are absent.

Reading the label with the study, this specimen's time point is: newly diagnosed GD, antithyroid drugs for less than 3 months. For both TCR sequencing and RNA sequencing, RNA was extracted from PBMCs in TRIzol. The diagnosis of Graves' disease was made according to American Thyroid Association guidelines. The patients came from an endocrinology department in Xi'an, China. From each patient, approximately 10 milliliters of peripheral blood was collected into an EDTA anticoagulant tube. Ficoll Paque Plus density gradient separation was used to isolate PBMCs, and no additional T cell sorting was done. An Agilent 2100 Bioanalyzer and agarose gel were used to check RNA quality, while a NanoDrop 2000 measured RNA concentration. The method behind the library was multiplex PCR. The run used an Illumina HiSeq 4000. To build TCR beta libraries, CDR3 regions were amplified by Arm-PCR using iRepertoire HTBI primers. Gel purification was performed on PCR products prior to sequencing. As for how the authors treated the data: A total of some 60 TRBV and more than twelve TRBJ segments were identified across samples and were used for gene usage analysis of CDR3 amino acid clonotypes. Filtered high-quality paired reads were merged into contigs using COPE and FqMerger. BLAST was used to align contigs to the IMGT TRBV, TRBD and TRBJ reference genes, and CDR3 was defined following IMGT. Highly expanded clones were defined as clonotypes with a frequency above 0.1%. Shannon entropy was used to measure repertoire diversity, and the Gini coefficient was used to measure V-J evenness. Clonotypes shared by more than one individual were considered public. TCRdb handled the public reads itself, with Q25 trimming in fastp and clone calling in MiXCR, and kept productive beta chains. Duplicate CDR3 protein sequences are folded into a single record with the most common DNA and genes. What appears here as the V and J calls and clone size reflects TCRdb's work, not the paper's. Counted in this sample were under 700,000 distinct CDR3 sequences; roughly a sixth of them appeared once. The leading ten clones occupy around a quarter of the sample.

These sequences were also reported in another study, on T cells in Graves' hyperthyroidism and ophthalmopathy. The second investigation adds: Stable Graves' hyperthyroidism was defined as no progression to ophthalmopathy during 18 months of follow-up. Hyperthyroidism patients were newly diagnosed, with disease duration under 2 months, and aged 18 to 65 years. The study excluded patients with uncontrolled infections, other autoimmune diseases, pregnancy or lactation. Clinical symptoms, serum thyroxine and TRAb, thyroid ultrasound, and orbital computed tomography formed the basis for the diagnoses. A first-round RT-PCR of the TCR CDR3 used the HTBI primer set with the Qiagen OneStep RT-PCR kit. Most expanded thyroid clonotypes (frequency above 0.001) were also found in blood, which suggests that blood repertoires may mirror thyroid immune responses. In cross-validation, a model built on a 13 V-J signature told ophthalmopathy apart from stable hyperthyroidism with 85% to 90% sensitivity and about 81% specificity, and in testing the same model reached 80%/75%. In validation, the model predicted progression to ophthalmopathy a median of around six months before onset, with about 70% sensitivity and roughly 77% specificity. To identify distinguishing TCR V-J signatures, a discovery cohort of 100 patients was used, comprising fewer than 45 with Graves' ophthalmopathy and some 60 with stable Graves' hyperthyroidism. Prospective prediction of ophthalmopathy was tested in an independent validation cohort of 18 to 20 hyperthyroidism patients and 15 to 17 patients who later progressed to ophthalmopathy. The 100 or so discovery patients were divided at random into training and test sets in a 7:3 ratio. The study also compared thyroid tissue and blood T-cell repertoires from over 5 Graves' hyperthyroidism patients. After blood sampling, hyperthyroidism patients were treated with methimazole at a starting dose of 30 mg daily, and ophthalmopathy patients were treated with high-dose intravenous methylprednisolone. Libraries were constructed in a second round of multiplex PCR, after which size selection and purification were performed. Sequencing of the libraries was done on an Illumina HiSeq2000 using paired-end 100 bp reads. SOAPnuke was used to process the raw data, removing reads that contained adapters or uncalled bases, had a mean Phred below 15, or lacked an exact match to the constant primer or identifier. High-quality paired reads were merged using COPE v1.2.5, and each unique nucleotide sequence was defined as a clonotype. Clonotypes were aligned to IMGT TRBV, TRBD and TRBJ reference segments using MiTCR v1.1. The analysis included only V-J combinations with a frequency above 0.0001, which together covered 99% to 99.2% of the repertoires. A TCS score was defined as the ratio between F50 (clonal expansion) and ExV (chaos), using BLOSUM62-based TCRdist between CDR3 peptides within each V-J. Welch's t-statistics and random forest reduced fewer than 550 V-J features to 10 to 15, which were used in a naive Bayes classifier (R e1071). No statistical method was used to set the sample size in advance, and investigators knew the group allocation. According to the paper, TCR Vbeta CDR3 sequencing was carried out on over 130 peripheral blood samples, which came from approximately 41 ophthalmopathy, fewer than 80 hyperthyroidism and approximately 17 progressor patients.

The clonotype originates from a woman aged 35-65 years with Graves disease. Donor details come from another sample of the same person, matched by shared clones. The chain is made from TRBV6-2 or TRBV6-3 and TRBJ2-3, with no D gene named confidently. The sample in question was peripheral blood mononuclear cells (PBMCs), obtained at new diagnosis, from a patient treated with antithyroid drugs. CDR3 sequence: CASSPTFLDTQYF. The nucleotides read TGTGCCAGCAGCCCCACTTTTTTGGATACGCAGTATTTT.